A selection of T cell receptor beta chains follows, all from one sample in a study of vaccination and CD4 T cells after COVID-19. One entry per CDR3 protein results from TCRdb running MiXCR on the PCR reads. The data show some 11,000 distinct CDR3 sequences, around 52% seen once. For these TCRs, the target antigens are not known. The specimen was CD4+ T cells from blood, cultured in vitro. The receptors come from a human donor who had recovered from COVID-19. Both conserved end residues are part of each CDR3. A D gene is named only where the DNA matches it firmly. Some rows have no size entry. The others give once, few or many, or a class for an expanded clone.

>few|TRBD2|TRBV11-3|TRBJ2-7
CASSLTSGATYEQYF
TGTGCCAGCAGCTTAACTAGCGGGGCCACCTACGAGCAGTACTTC
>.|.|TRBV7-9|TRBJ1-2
CASSPHGRSDYGYTF
TGTGCCAGCAGCCCTCACGGGAGGTCAGACTATGGCTACACCTTC
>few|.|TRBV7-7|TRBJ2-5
CASSLGRVETQYF
TGTGCTAGCAGCTTAGGTCGCGTCGAGACCCAGTACTTC
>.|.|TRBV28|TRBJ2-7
CASTPAGTPYEQYF
TGTGCCAGCACCCCTGCCGGGACCCCCTACGAGCAGTACTTC
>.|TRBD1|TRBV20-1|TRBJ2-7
CSARGDRDYEQYF
TGCAGTGCTAGAGGTGACAGGGACTACGAGCAGTACTTC
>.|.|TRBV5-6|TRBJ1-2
CASSLSNYGYTF
TGTGCCAGCAGCTTGTCCAACTATGGCTACACCTTC
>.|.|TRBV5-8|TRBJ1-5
CASSLSRVFQPQHF
TGTGCCAGCAGCTTGTCAAGGGTGTTTCAGCCCCAGCATTTT
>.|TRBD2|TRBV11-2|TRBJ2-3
CASSGLTSGRRADTQYF
TGTGCCAGCAGTGGTTTAACTAGCGGGAGGAGGGCAGATACGCAGTATTTT
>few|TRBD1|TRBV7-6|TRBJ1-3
CASSPPGGRGNTIYF
TGTGCCAGCAGCCCACCAGGGGGCCGTGGAAACACCATATATTTT
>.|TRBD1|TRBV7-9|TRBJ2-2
CASSKGQGETGELFF
TGTGCCAGCAGCAAGGGACAGGGAGAGACCGGGGAGCTGTTTTTT
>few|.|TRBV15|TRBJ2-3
CATSRLQQGDTQYF
TGTGCCACCAGCAGACTCCAGCAGGGAGATACGCAGTATTTT
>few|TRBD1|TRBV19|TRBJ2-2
CASSIRGQGRIGELFF
TGTGCCAGTAGTATTCGGGGACAGGGGCGAATCGGGGAGCTGTTTTTT
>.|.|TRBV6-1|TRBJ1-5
CAPRGHQPQHF
TGTGCCCCCAGGGGCCATCAGCCCCAGCATTTT
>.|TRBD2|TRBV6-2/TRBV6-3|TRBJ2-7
CASSHPIAGEFYEQYF
TGTGCCAGCAGTCACCCGATAGCGGGGGAATTTTACGAGCAGTACTTC
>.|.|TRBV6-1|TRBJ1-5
CASSQAVHQPQHF
TGTGCCAGCAGCCAAGCAGTGCATCAGCCCCAGCATTTT
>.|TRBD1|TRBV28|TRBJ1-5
CASSGGGASQPQHF
TGTGCCAGCAGCGGAGGGGGCGCGTCGCAGCCCCAGCATTTT
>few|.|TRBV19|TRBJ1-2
CASSIPGLGLSVSYTF
TGTGCCAGTAGTATTCCGGGGCTGGGGTTATCTGTCAGCTACACCTTC
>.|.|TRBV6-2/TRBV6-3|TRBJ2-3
CASRKIGTDTQYF
TGTGCCAGCAGGAAGATCGGCACAGATACGCAGTATTTT
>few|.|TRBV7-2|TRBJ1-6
CASSLRGEGNSPLHF
TGTGCCAGCAGCTTAAGGGGGGAAGGTAATTCACCCCTCCACTTT
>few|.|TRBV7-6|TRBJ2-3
CASSFAGSPTDTQYF
TGTGCCAGCAGCTTCGCGGGGAGCCCCACAGATACGCAGTATTTT
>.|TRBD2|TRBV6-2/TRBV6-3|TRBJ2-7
CASRPSGIATAREQYF
TGTGCCAGCAGGCCCAGCGGGATCGCTACGGCTCGGGAGCAGTACTTC
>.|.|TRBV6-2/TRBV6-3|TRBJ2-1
CASTSGLSYNEQFF
TGTGCCAGCACGAGCGGCCTCTCCTACAATGAGCAGTTCTTC
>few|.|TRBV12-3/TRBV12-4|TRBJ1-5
CASSFGGNNQPQHF
TGTGCCAGCAGTTTCGGAGGGAACAATCAGCCCCAGCATTTT
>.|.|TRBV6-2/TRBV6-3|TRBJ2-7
CASSYSRYEQYF
TGTGCCAGCAGTTACTCCCGGTACGAGCAGTACTTC
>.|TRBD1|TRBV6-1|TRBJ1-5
CASSPSGTGGIGNQPQHF
TGTGCCAGCAGTCCGTCCGGGACAGGGGGCATTGGCAATCAGCCCCAGCATTTT
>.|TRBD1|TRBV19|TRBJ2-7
CASSWDRSYEQYF
TGTGCCAGTAGTTGGGACAGATCCTACGAGCAGTACTTC
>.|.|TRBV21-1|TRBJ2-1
CASNSAVGGELLGDEQFF
TGTGCCAGCAACTCCGCGGTTGGGGGCGAACTTCTTGGGGATGAGCAGTTCTTC
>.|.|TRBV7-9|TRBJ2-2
CASSPKAGEDRVGRGELFF
TGTGCCAGCAGCCCAAAAGCGGGGGAGGACAGGGTTGGTCGCGGGGAGCTGTTTTTT
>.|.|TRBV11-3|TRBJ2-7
CASSTNSYEQYF
TGTGCCAGCAGTACGAACTCCTACGAGCAGTACTTC
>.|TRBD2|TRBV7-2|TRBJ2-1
CASSLSGLAGPEQFF
TGTGCCAGCAGCTTAAGTGGACTAGCGGGACCTGAGCAGTTCTTC
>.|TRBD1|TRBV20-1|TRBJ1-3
CSAPDRRTSGNTIYF
TGCAGTGCGCCGGACAGGAGAACCTCTGGAAACACCATATATTTT
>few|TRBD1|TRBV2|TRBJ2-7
CASKRSGGNYEQYF
TGTGCCAGCAAGCGATCAGGGGGTAACTACGAGCAGTACTTC
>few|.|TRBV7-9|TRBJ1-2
CASSSQGLRGYTF
TGTGCCAGCAGCTCCCAGGGGTTGCGTGGCTACACCTTC
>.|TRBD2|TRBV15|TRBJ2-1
CATSRLSRTSEQFF
TGTGCCACCAGCAGATTATCCCGGACTAGTGAGCAGTTCTTC
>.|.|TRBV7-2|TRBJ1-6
CASRETPGSPLHF
TGTGCCAGCAGAGAAACCCCAGGCTCACCCCTCCACTTT
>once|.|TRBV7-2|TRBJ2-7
CASSPGSAHLGEQYF
TGTGCCAGCAGCCCCGGCTCGGCCCATCTAGGCGAGCAGTACTTC
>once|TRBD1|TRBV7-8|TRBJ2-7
CASSSLGQGYEQYF
TGTGCCAGCAGCTCACTCGGACAGGGCTACGAGCAGTACTTC
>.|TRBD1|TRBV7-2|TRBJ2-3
CASSPRDRDTDTQYF
TGTGCCAGCAGCCCCCGGGACAGGGACACAGATACGCAGTATTTT
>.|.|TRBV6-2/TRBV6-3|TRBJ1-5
CASSSDQDYSNQPQHF
TGTGCCAGCAGTTCGGACCAGGACTATAGCAATCAGCCCCAGCATTTT
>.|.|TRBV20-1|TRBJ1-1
CSVSQGLQNTEAFF
TGCAGTGTCTCCCAGGGGCTACAGAACACTGAAGCTTTCTTT
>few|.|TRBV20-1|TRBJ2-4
CSARETLAKNIQYF
TGCAGTGCTAGAGAGACGCTAGCCAAAAACATTCAGTACTTC
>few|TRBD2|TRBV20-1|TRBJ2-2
CSARGLAGVTGELFF
TGCAGTGCTAGGGGCCTAGCGGGAGTCACCGGGGAGCTGTTTTTT
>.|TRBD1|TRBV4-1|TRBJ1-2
CASSLGTGDRYGYTF
TGCGCCAGCAGCCTCGGGACAGGCGATAGGTATGGCTACACCTTC
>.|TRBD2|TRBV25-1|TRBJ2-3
CASSHLAGTADTQYF
TGTGCCAGCAGTCACCTAGCGGGAACCGCAGATACGCAGTATTTT
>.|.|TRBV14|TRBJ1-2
CASSQGGPYGYTF
TGTGCCAGCAGCCAGGGCGGCCCGTATGGCTACACCTTC
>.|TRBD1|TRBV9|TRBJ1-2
CASSETGGGYTF
TGTGCCAGCAGCGAGACAGGGGGAGGCTACACCTTC
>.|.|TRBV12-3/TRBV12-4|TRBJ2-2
CASWGQNTGELFF
TGTGCCAGCTGGGGACAAAACACCGGGGAGCTGTTTTTT
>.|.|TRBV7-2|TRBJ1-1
CASSSLVNTEAFF
TGTGCCAGCAGCTCACTGGTGAACACTGAAGCTTTCTTT
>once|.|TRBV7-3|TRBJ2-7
CASSPHGPGGYEQYF
TGTGCCAGCAGCCCACACGGCCCAGGTGGCTACGAGCAGTACTTC
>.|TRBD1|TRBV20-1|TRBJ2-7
CSARVVDRAYEQYF
TGCAGTGCTAGAGTTGTCGACAGGGCCTACGAGCAGTACTTC
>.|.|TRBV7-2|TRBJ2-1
CASSLVLAGEQFF
TGTGCCAGCAGCTTAGTTCTGGCGGGTGAGCAGTTCTTC
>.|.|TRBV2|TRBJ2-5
CASSAGQETQYF
TGTGCCAGCAGTGCGGGTCAAGAGACCCAGTACTTC
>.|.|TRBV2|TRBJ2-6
CASGGSGANVLTF
TGTGCCAGTGGTGGATCTGGGGCCAACGTCCTGACTTTC
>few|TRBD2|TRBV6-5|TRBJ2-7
CASSYSRLAGVHEQYF
TGTGCCAGCAGTTATTCTCGACTAGCGGGAGTACACGAGCAGTACTTC
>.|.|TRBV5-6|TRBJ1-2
CASSLDIYGYTF
TGTGCCAGCAGCTTGGACATCTATGGCTACACCTTC
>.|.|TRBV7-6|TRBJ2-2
CASSSQGGSGELFF
TGTGCCAGCAGTAGCCAGGGGGGGTCCGGGGAGCTGTTTTTT
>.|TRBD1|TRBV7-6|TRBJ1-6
CASSWGTGPNSPLHF
TGTGCCAGCAGCTGGGGGACAGGGCCAAATTCACCCCTCCACTTT